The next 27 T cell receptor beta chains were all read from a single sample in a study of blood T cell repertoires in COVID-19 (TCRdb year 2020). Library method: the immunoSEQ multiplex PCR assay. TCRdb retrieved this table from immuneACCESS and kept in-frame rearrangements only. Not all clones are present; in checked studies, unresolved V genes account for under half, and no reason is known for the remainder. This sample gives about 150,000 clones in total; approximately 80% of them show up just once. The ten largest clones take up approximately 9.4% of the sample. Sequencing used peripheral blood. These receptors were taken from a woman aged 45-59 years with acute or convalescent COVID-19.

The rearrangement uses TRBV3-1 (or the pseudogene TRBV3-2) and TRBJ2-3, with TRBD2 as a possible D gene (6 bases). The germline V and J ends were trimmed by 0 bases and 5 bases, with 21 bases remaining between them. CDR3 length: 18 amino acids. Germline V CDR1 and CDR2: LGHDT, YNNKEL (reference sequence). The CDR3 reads CASSQDARRGNPRDTQYF. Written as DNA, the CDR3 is TGTGCCAGCAGCCAAGATGCCCGACGGGGGAACCCCCGAGATACGCAGTATTTT.

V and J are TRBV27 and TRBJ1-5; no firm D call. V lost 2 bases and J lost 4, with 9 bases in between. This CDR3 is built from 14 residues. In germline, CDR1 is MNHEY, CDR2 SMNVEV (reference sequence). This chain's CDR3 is CASSLIYGNQPQHF. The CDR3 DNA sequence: TGTGCCAGCAGTTTAATATACGGGAATCAGCCCCAGCATTTT.

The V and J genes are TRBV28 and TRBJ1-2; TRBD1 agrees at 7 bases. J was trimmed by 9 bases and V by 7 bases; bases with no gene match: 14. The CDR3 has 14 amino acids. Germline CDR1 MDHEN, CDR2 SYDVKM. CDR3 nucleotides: TGTGCCAGCACCTCCCCTTGGGCAGGGGGGAGCTACACCTTC. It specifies CASTSPWAGGSYTF.

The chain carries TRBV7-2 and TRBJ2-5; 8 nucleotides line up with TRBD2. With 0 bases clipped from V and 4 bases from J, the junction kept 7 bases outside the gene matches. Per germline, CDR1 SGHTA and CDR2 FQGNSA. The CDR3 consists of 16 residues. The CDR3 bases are TGTGCCAGCAGCTTAGCCGGGACTAGTATAAGAGAGACCCAGTACTTC. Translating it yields CASSLAGTSIRETQYF.

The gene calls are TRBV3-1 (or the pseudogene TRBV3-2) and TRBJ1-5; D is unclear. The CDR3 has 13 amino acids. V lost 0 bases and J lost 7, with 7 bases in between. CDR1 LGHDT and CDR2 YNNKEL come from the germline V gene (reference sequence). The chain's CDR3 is CASSQEWEQPQHF. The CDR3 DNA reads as TGTGCCAGCAGCCAAGAATGGGAGCAGCCCCAGCATTTT.

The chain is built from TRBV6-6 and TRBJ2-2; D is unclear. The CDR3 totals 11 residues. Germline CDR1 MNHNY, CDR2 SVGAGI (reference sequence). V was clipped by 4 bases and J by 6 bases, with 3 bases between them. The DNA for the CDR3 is TGTGCCAGCAGTTTAGCCGGGGAGCTGTTTTTT. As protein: CASSLAGELFF.

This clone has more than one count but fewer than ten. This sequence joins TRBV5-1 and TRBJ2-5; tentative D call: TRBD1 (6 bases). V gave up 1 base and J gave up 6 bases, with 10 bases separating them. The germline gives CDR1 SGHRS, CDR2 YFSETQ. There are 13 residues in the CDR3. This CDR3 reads CASSLPGEKTQYF. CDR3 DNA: TGCGCCAGCAGCTTGCCAGGGGAAAAGACCCAGTACTTC. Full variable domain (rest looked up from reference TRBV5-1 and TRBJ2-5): KAGVTQTPRYLIKTRGQQVTLSCSPISGHRSVSWYQQTPGQGLQFLFEYFSETQRNKGNFPGRFSGRQFSNSRSEMNVSTLELGDSALYLCASSLPGEKTQYFGPGTRLLVL.

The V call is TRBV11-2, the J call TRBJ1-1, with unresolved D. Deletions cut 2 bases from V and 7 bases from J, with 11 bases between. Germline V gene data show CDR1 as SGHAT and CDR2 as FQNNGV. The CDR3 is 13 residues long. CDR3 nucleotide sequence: TGTGCCAGCAGCTTAAGAGGAGGGCTTGAAGCTTTCTTT. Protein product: CASSLRGGLEAFF.

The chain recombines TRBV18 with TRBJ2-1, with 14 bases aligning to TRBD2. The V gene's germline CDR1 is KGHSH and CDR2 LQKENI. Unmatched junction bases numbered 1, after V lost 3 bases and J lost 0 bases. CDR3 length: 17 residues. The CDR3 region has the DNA TGTGCCAGCTCACCTGGGACTAGCGGGAGCTCCTACAATGAGCAGTTCTTC. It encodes CASSPGTSGSSYNEQFF.

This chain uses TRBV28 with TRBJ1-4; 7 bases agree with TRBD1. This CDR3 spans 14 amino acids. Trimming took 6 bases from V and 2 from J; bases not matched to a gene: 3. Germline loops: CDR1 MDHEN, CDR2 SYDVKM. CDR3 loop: CASRLQGTNEKLFF. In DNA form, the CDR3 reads TGTGCCAGCAGGCTACAGGGGACTAATGAAAAACTGTTTTTT.

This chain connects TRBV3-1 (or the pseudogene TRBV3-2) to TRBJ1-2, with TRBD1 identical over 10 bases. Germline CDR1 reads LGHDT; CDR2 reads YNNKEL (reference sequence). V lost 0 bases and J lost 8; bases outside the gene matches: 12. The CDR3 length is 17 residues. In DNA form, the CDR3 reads TGTGCCAGCAGCCAAGATCCCGCGACAGGGGGCATAGAGGGCTACACCTTC. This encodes CASSQDPATGGIEGYTF.

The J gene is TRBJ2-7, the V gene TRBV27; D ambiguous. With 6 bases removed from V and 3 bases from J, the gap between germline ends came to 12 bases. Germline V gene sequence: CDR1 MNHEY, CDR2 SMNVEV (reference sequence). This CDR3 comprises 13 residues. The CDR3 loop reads CASRSVSVYEQYF. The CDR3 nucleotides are TGTGCCAGCAGATCGGTTTCGGTCTACGAGCAGTACTTC.

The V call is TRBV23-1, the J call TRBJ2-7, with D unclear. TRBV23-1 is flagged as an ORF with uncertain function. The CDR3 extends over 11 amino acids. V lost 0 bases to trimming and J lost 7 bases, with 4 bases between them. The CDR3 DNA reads TGCGCCAGCAGTCAATCGACAGAGCAGTACTTC. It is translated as CASSQSTEQYF.

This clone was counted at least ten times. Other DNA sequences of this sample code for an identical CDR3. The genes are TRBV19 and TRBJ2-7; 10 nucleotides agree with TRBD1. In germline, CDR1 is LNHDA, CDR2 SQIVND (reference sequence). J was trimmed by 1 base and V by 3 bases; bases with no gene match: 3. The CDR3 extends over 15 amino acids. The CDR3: CASSIGDRGSYEQYF. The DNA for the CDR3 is TGTGCCAGTAGTATCGGGGACAGGGGTTCCTACGAGCAGTACTTC.

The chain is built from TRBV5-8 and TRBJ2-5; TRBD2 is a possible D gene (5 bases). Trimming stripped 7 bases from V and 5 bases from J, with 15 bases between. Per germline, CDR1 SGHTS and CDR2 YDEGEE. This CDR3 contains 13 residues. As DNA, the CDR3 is TGTGCCAGCCATCGGGCACTAGGGGAGACCCAGTACTTC. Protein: CASHRALGETQYF.

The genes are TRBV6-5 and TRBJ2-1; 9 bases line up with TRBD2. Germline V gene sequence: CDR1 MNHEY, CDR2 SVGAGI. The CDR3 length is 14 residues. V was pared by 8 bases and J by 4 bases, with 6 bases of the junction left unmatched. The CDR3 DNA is TGTGCCAGCGGGGGTCTAGCGGGGTACAATGAGCAGTTCTTC. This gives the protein CASGGLAGYNEQFF.

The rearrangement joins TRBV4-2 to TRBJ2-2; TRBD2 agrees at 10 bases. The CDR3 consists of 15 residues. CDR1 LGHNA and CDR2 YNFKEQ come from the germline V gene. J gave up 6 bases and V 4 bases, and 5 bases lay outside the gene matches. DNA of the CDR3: TGTGCCAGCAGCCTCGGGCTAGCGGGAGCCGGGGAGCTGTTTTTT. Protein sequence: CASSLGLAGAGELFF.

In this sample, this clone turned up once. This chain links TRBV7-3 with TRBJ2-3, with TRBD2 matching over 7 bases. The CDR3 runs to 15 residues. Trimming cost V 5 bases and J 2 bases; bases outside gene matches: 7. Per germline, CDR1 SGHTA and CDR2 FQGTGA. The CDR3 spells CASSPGGKNTDTQYF. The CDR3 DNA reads TGTGCCAGCAGCCCGGGAGGAAAAAACACAGATACGCAGTATTTT.

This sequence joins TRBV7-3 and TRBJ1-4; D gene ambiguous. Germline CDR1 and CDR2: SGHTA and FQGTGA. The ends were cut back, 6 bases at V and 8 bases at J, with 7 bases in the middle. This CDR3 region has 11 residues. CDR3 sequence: CASRPEEKLFF. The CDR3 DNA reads TGTGCCAGCAGACCAGAAGAAAAACTGTTTTTT.

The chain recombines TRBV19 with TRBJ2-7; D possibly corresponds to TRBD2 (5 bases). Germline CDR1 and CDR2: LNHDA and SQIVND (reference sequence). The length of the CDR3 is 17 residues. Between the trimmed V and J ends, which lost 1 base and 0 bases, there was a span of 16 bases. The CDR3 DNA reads TGTGCCAGTAGTATAGGACTGGCGGGTGCACGCTCCTACGAGCAGTACTTC. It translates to CASSIGLAGARSYEQYF.

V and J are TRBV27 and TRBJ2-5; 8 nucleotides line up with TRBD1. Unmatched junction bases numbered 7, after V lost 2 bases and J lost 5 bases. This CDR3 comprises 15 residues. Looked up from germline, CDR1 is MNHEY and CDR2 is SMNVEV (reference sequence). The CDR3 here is CASSLGQGHGETQYF. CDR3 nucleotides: TGTGCCAGCAGTTTAGGACAGGGACACGGGGAGACCCAGTACTTC.

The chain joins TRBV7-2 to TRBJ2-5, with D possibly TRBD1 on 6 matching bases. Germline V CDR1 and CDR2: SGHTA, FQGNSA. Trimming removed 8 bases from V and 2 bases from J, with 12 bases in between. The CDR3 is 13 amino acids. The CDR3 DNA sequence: TGTGCCAGCGGAAACAGGGTACAAGAGACCCAGTACTTC. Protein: CASGNRVQETQYF.

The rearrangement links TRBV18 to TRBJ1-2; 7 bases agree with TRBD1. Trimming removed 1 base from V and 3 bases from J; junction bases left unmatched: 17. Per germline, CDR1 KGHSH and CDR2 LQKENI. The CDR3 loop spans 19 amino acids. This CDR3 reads CASSPLSATGAFRDYGYTF. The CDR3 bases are TGTGCCAGCTCACCACTTAGTGCAACAGGGGCTTTCCGCGACTATGGCTACACCTTC.

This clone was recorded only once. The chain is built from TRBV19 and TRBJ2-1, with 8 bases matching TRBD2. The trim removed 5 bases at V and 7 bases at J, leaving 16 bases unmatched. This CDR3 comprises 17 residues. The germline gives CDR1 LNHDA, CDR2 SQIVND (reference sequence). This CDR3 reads CASSPLSGVAGTNEQFF. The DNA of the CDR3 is TGTGCCAGTAGTCCACTCTCGGGGGTAGCGGGAACAAATGAGCAGTTCTTC.

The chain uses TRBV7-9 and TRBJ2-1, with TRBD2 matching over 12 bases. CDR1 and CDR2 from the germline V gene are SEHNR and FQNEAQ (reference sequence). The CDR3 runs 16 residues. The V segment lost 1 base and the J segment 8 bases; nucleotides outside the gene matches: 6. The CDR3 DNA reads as TGTGCCAGCAGCTTAGGACTAGCGGGGGCTCGGGATGAGCAGTTCTTC. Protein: CASSLGLAGARDEQFF.

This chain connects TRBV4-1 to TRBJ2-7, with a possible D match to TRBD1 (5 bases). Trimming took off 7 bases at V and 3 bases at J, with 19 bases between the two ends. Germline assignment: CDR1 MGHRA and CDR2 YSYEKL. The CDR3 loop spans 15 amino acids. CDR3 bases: TGCGCCAGCATGATCCTCGATCAGGGTGGCTACGAGCAGTACTTC. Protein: CASMILDQGGYEQYF.

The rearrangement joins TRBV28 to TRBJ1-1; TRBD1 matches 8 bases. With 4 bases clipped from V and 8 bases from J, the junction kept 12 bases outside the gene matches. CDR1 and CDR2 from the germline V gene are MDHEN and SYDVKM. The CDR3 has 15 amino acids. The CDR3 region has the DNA TGTGCCAGCAGTTACACCGGGACAGGAGTAATCGAAGCTTTCTTT. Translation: CASSYTGTGVIEAFF.